A selection of T cell receptor beta chains follows, all from one sample in a study of Graves' ophthalmopathy and Graves' hyperthyroidism. TCRdb re-derived calls from the multiplex PCR reads in MiXCR, one entry per CDR3 protein. The sample lists hundreds of thousands of distinct CDR3 sequences; 22% were seen once. The material sequenced was peripheral blood. All receptors come from a young woman with stable Graves' hyperthyroidism. Some clones in this sample may be carry-over from other donors' samples. The CDR3 runs from the conserved cysteine through the conserved F or W. Fields, in order: V gene, J gene, CDR3 protein.

V gene: TRBV15; J gene: TRBJ2-7; CDR3 protein: CATSKGTGEYEQYF
V gene: TRBV7-2; J gene: TRBJ2-7; CDR3 protein: CASSIRTTEQYF
V gene: TRBV29-1; J gene: TRBJ2-5; CDR3 protein: CSSKNRGPFETQYF
V gene: TRBV12-3/TRBV12-4; J gene: TRBJ1-2; CDR3 protein: CASSWGAGSGYTF
V gene: TRBV19; J gene: TRBJ2-7; CDR3 protein: CASRSKGISYEQYF
V gene: TRBV3-1; J gene: TRBJ1-1; CDR3 protein: CASSQGAGEAFF
V gene: TRBV19; J gene: TRBJ1-1; CDR3 protein: CASSIDLAANTEAFF
V gene: TRBV10-1; J gene: TRBJ2-5; CDR3 protein: CASSEGSGGTQETQYF
V gene: TRBV25-1; J gene: TRBJ2-7; CDR3 protein: CASRGKDSYEQYF
V gene: TRBV19; J gene: TRBJ2-7; CDR3 protein: CASKVEDTEGYEQYF
V gene: TRBV7-2; J gene: TRBJ1-2; CDR3 protein: CASSETGLAVGYTF
V gene: TRBV3-1; J gene: TRBJ1-1; CDR3 protein: CASSQELRGKNTEAFF
V gene: TRBV4-1; J gene: TRBJ1-3; CDR3 protein: CASSQGWTFGNTIYF
V gene: TRBV28; J gene: TRBJ1-2; CDR3 protein: CASSLWGADGYTF